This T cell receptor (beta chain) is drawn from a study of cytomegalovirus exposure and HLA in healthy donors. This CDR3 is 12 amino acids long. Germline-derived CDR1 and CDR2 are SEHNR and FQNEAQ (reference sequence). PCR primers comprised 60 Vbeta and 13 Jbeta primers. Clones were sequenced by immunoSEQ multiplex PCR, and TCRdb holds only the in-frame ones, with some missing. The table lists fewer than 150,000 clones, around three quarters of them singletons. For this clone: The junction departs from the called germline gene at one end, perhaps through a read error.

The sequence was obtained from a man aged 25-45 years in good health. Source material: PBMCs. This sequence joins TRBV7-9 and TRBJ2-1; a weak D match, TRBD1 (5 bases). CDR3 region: CSSSQATGEQFF. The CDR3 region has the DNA TGTTCCAGCAGTCAAGCAACAGGTGAGCAGTTCTTC. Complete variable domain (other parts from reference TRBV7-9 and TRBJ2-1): DTGVSQNPRHKITKRGQNVTFRCDPISEHNRLYWYRQTLGQGPEFLTYFQNEAQLEKSRLLSDRFSAERPKGSFSTLEIQRTEQGDSAMYLCSSSQATGEQFFGPGTRLTVL.